This TCR beta chain was recorded in a study of shared clonotypes between healthy human individuals. Study-wide background: Donors had three CD4 naive, three CD4 memory, two CD8 naive and one CD8 memory plate apiece. Points from the study as a whole: Exclusively blood specimens were collected; tissue repertoires likely differ.

As to this clone: What it binds is unknown.

The data were produced by immunoSEQ multiplex PCR, yet TCRdb's version contains in-frame clones alone and is incomplete. The data show roughly 2.5 million clones, around nine tenths seen once. The J segment lost 9 bases and the V segment lost 4 bases, leaving 13 bases of the junction unmatched. CDR3 size: 15 residues. The V call is TRBV5-3, the J call TRBJ2-7, with 10 bases fitting TRBD1. TRBV5-3 is recorded as an ORF, its role being uncertain. Sequencing was carried out using naive CD4+ T cells sorted from blood. Subset: CD45RA+ positively selected. This sequence originates from a man between 18 and 35 years old in good health. DNA for the CDR3: TGTGCCAGAAGCCCGGCGGGACAGGGGACCTCGCGGCAGTACTTC. It encodes CARSPAGQGTSRQYF.